This T cell receptor beta chain was captured in a study of identical twins. A single record per CDR3 protein comes from TCRdb applying MiXCR to the 5' RACE reads. Of approximately 220,000 distinct CDR3 sequences in the sample, 6% to 8.5% are singletons; the top ten hold around 5.4%. Study-level points and caveats: Researchers reported weaker excess twin sharing in beta out-of-frame sequences.

The CDR3 sequence is 16 residues long. Germline CDR1 and CDR2: SEHNR and FQNEAQ (reference sequence). The V segment lost 4 bases and the J segment 4 bases; nucleotides outside the gene matches: 9. A note on this clonotype: Its antigen is unknown.

The same specimen was also included in a second study, on yellow fever vaccine responses in identical twins.

The rearrangement links TRBV7-9 to TRBJ2-2; TRBD1 matches at 7 bases. The TCR sequence derives from a woman in her late teens or twenties in good health. Input material: CD8+ T cells sorted from blood. The CDR3 region is CASSSPTGKGTGELFF. The CDR3 DNA is TGTGCCAGCAGCTCCCCGACAGGGAAGGGCACCGGGGAGCTGTTTTTT. The complete variable domain, with remaining parts taken from reference TRBV7-9 and TRBJ2-2, reads DTGVSQNPRHKITKRGQNVTFRCDPISEHNRLYWYRQTLGQGPEFLTYFQNEAQLEKSRLLSDRFSAERPKGSFSTLEIQRTEQGDSAMYLCASSSPTGKGTGELFFGEGSRLTVL.